This TCR beta chain was identified during a study of blood T cells in healthy people across ages. Every participating donor contributed approximately 9.5 milliliters of peripheral blood through a draw. This clonotype was seen only a few times. Trimming removed 3 bases from V and 2 bases from J; junction bases left unmatched: 8. Germline assignment: CDR1 LGHNA and CDR2 YSLEER. This CDR3 contains 16 residues. For the second PCR, which ran for about 7 to 12 cycles, a sample-barcoded 5' primer and a J-beta primer mix were used. Using its own MiXCR run on the 5' RACE reads, TCRdb lists one record per CDR3 protein. The repertoire holds 550,000 to 650,000 distinct CDR3 sequences, with roughly a quarter as singletons. These same data were also listed under a study on T cells of mothers and their children. According to that study: The output of TCR recombination is shaped by thymic selection similarly in related and unrelated pairs.

This clonotype was obtained from a boy between 2 and 10 years old in good health. The specimen sequenced was blood. The rearrangement uses TRBV4-3 and TRBJ2-7; TRBD2 agrees at 9 bases. CDR3 loop: CASSQRTSAPTYEQYF. The CDR3 DNA reads as TGCGCCAGCAGCCAGAGGACTAGCGCTCCTACCTACGAGCAGTACTTC.